Given below is one T cell receptor beta chain in context. The antigen remains undetermined. This entry is derived from a study of blood T cells in healthy people across ages. Study-wide results and limits: Long-lived donors carried more naive CD4+ cells and greater diversity than aged donors.

The use of a sample-barcoded 5' primer and a J-beta primer mix characterized a second PCR of about 6 to 11 cycles. In TCRdb, the 5' RACE reads were re-called with MiXCR into one record per CDR3 protein. The data hold approximately 780,000 distinct CDR3 sequences, with 25% to 30% observed a single time. The CDR3 totals 19 residues. With 1 base removed from V and 2 bases from J, the gap between germline ends came to 18 bases. Germline loops: CDR1 LGHNA, CDR2 YNFKEQ. The data also belong to a second study, concerning T cells of mothers and their children.

The sequence came from a boy younger than 18 in good health. The sequenced material came from blood. This chain joins TRBV4-2 and TRBJ2-6, with D uncertain. In DNA form, the CDR3 reads TGTGCCAGCAGCCAAGGGGGTTCGAGGCGCTTCCCTGGGGCCAACGTCCTGACTTTC. This sequence encodes CASSQGGSRRFPGANVLTF.